The entry below gives a single T cell receptor beta chain sequence along with its context. The record originates from a study of T cell responses to AZD1222 COVID-19 vaccine. Method: immunoSEQ multiplex PCR; TCRdb's copy keeps in-frame clones and lacks some. The repertoire holds about 150,000 clones, with about 90% as singletons. Per the germline V gene, CDR1 is MNHNY and CDR2 is SVGAGI (reference sequence). The CDR3 length is 16 residues. V was trimmed by 0 bases and J by 4 bases, leaving 13 bases between them. This receptor was obtained from an adult in good health. V usage is TRBV6-6 and J usage is TRBJ1-3, with D possibly matching TRBD1 (5 bases). This specimen was peripheral blood, taken on day 0 of MenACWY control vaccination. The CDR3 loop is CASSYSTGTPGNTIYF. Here the CDR3 DNA reads TGTGCCAGCAGTTACTCGACTGGGACCCCCGGAAACACCATATATTTT.